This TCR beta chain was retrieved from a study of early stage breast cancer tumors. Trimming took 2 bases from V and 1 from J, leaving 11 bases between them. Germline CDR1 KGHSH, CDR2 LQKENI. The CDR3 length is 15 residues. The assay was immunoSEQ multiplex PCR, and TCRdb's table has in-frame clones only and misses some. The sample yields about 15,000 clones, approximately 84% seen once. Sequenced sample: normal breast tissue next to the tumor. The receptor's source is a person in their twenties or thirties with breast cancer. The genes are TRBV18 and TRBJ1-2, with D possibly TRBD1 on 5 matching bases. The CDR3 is CASSPGGDLNYGYTF. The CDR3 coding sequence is TGTGCCAGCTCACCAGGAGGGGACCTTAACTATGGCTACACCTTC.